The clone carrying this T cell receptor beta chain has more than one count but fewer than ten. Its target is not known. Looked up from germline, CDR1 is MDHEN and CDR2 is SYDVKM. The CDR3 is 14 residues long. These data originate in a study of blood T cells in healthy people across ages. The use of a sample-barcoded 5' primer and a J-beta primer mix characterized a second PCR of about 7 to 12 cycles. TCRdb redid the calling of the 5' RACE reads with MiXCR, one entry per CDR3 protein. The sample shows around 1,800,000 distinct CDR3 sequences, about two fifths of them seen only once. General study points: Diversity of TCR beta per million T cells declined in a roughly linear way with age.

The source material was blood. This chain uses TRBV28 with TRBJ2-4; a possible D gene is TRBD2 (5 bases). The end of the DNA aligns better with TRBJ2-7, so the J call may be wrong. The TCR originated in a human donor in good health. DNA for the CDR3: TGTGCCAGCAGTCTCCGGGGAGACGCCTACGAGCAGTACTTC. Its protein is CASSLRGDAYEQYF.